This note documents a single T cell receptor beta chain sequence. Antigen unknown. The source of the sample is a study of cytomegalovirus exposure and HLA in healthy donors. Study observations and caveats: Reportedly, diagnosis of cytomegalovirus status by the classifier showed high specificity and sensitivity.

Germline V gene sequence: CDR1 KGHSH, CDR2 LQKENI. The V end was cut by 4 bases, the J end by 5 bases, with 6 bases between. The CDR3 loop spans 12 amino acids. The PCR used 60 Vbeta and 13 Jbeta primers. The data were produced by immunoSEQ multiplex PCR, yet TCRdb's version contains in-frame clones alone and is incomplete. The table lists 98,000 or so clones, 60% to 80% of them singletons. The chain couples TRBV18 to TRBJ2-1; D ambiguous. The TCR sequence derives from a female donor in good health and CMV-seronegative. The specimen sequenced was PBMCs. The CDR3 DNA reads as TGTGCCAGCTCACTCCGGGACAATGAGCAGTTCTTC. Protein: CASSLRDNEQFF.